Below, 19 T cell receptor beta chains from the same sample are listed, as sequenced in a study of T cells after posttransplantation cyclophosphamide. The assay was immunoSEQ multiplex PCR, and TCRdb's table has in-frame clones only and misses some. The data hold tens of thousands of clones, with about 90% observed a single time. The specimen was PBMCs. The source is a woman aged 40 to 49 with a blood cancer, CMV-positive, and with a related stem cell donor.

The chain links TRBV6-5 to TRBJ1-4; D gene ambiguous. Trimming left V 1 base short and J 8 bases short, with 11 bases between. Germline CDR1 is MNHEY and CDR2 is SVGAGI. The CDR3 length is 14 residues. The CDR3 loop reads CASSYLGGEEKLFF. CDR3 DNA: TGTGCCAGCAGTTACTTAGGTGGAGAGGAAAAACTGTTTTTT.

The genes are TRBV19 and TRBJ1-4, with D possibly matching TRBD1 (6 bases). The CDR3 length is 12 residues. Trimming took 5 bases from V and 7 from J, leaving 8 bases between them. Germline CDR1 is LNHDA and CDR2 is SQIVND (reference sequence). DNA for the CDR3: TGTGCCAGTAGTCAGGGGAGTGAAAAACTGTTTTTT. Protein: CASSQGSEKLFF.

V is TRBV5-8 and J is TRBJ2-3, with a tentative D call TRBD2 (6 bases). The CDR3 totals 15 residues. V dropped 0 bases and J dropped 1 base, with 9 bases sitting between them. Germline V lookup: CDR1 SGHTS, CDR2 YDEGEE. The CDR3 DNA sequence: TGTGCCAGCAGCTTGGCGGCTAGCGGCACAGATACGCAGTATTTT. It specifies CASSLAASGTDTQYF.

CDR3 DNA: TGTGCCAGCAGTCCCGCGCCGACAGGGCGCTACGAGCAGTACTTC. Its protein is CASSPAPTGRYEQYF. This chain joins TRBV28 and TRBJ2-7, with 7 bases aligning to TRBD1. There are 15 residues in the CDR3. The V gene end was trimmed by 5 bases and the J gene end by 3 bases; junction bases not matched to a gene: 10. CDR1 MDHEN and CDR2 SYDVKM come from the germline V gene.

V gene TRBV5-1 combines with J gene TRBJ2-3, with D perhaps matching TRBD2 (5 bases). Germline V gene data show CDR1 as SGHRS and CDR2 as YFSETQ. The CDR3 has 14 residues. Between the trimmed V and J ends, which lost 3 bases and 6 bases, there was a span of 14 bases. Here the CDR3 DNA reads TGCGCCAGCAGCTGGGCTAACTTAGCGGATACGCAGTATTTT. Its protein product is CASSWANLADTQYF.

The chain is built from TRBV5-8 and TRBJ2-3; no clear D. The CDR3 length is 12 residues. The germline CDR1 and CDR2 sequences are SGHTS and YDEGEE. V lost 9 bases, J lost 4 bases, and 12 bases lay in between. The CDR3 here is CATQVPADTQYF. Written as DNA, the CDR3 is TGTGCCACCCAGGTCCCGGCAGATACGCAGTATTTT. Together with reference TRBV5-8 and TRBJ2-3, the CDR3 gives the full variable domain: EAGVTQSPTHLIKTRGQQATLRCSPISGHTSVYWYQQALGLGLQFLLWYDEGEERNRGNFPPRFSGRQFPNYSSELNVNALELEDSALYLCATQVPADTQYFGPGTRLTVL.

This clone was seen more than once but under ten times. CDR3 sequence: CASSLGGSQGTYGYTF. Here the CDR3 DNA reads TGCGCCAGCAGCTTGGGGGGTAGTCAGGGAACCTATGGCTACACCTTC. The chain couples TRBV5-1 to TRBJ1-2, with D possibly being TRBD1 (5 bases). CDR1 and CDR2 (germline): SGHRS, YFSETQ. CDR3 length: 16 amino acids. The V end lost 0 bases, the J end lost 4 bases, and 16 bases lay between the germline ends.

The CDR3 coding sequence is TGTGCCAGTAGTACGGGACTAGCGGGGCCAAATGAGCAGTTCTTC. Translated: CASSTGLAGPNEQFF. The chain carries TRBV19 and TRBJ2-1; 13 positions agree with TRBD2. Germline assignment: CDR1 LNHDA and CDR2 SQIVND (reference sequence). The CDR3 has 15 residues. Trimming removed 4 bases from V and 7 bases from J; junction bases left unmatched: 4.

V gene TRBV19 combines with J gene TRBJ2-7; TRBD2 is a possible D gene (5 bases). This CDR3 comprises 14 residues. The germline V gene has CDR1 LNHDA and CDR2 SQIVND (reference sequence). Trimming pared 2 bases from V and 3 bases from J, leaving 11 bases between. CDR3 sequence: CASSIRSGNYEQYF. CDR3 DNA: TGTGCCAGTAGTATAAGATCGGGAAACTACGAGCAGTACTTC. The complete variable domain, with remaining parts taken from reference TRBV19 and TRBJ2-7, reads DGGITQSPKYLFRKEGQNVTLSCEQNLNHDAMYWYRQDPGQGLRLIYYSQIVNDFQKGDIAEGYSVSREKKESFPLTVTSAQKNPTAFYLCASSIRSGNYEQYFGPGTRLTVT.

The chain links TRBV28 to TRBJ1-3, with D possibly TRBD1 on 5 matching bases. Germline assignment: CDR1 MDHEN and CDR2 SYDVKM. V shed 3 bases and J shed 4 bases, with 10 bases lying between them. The CDR3 is 14 amino acids. The CDR3 DNA follows: TGTGCCAGCAGTTTGGCAGGGTCCGGAAACACCATATATTTT. It encodes CASSLAGSGNTIYF. The full variable domain, rest sourced from reference TRBV28 and TRBJ1-3, is DVKVTQSSRYLVKRTGEKVFLECVQDMDHENMFWYRQDPGLGLRLIYFSYDVKMKEKGDIPEGYSVSREKKERFSLILESASTNQTSMYLCASSLAGSGNTIYFGEGSWLTVV.

The rearrangement joins TRBV19 to TRBJ1-3; no reliable D call. CDR1 LNHDA and CDR2 SQIVND come from the germline V gene (reference sequence). This CDR3 contains 14 residues. Deletions cut 4 bases from V and 3 bases from J, with 10 bases between. The CDR3 coding sequence is TGTGCCAGTAGTACTCGAGAGCTTGGAAACACCATATATTTT. This encodes CASSTRELGNTIYF.

The chain is built from TRBV19 and TRBJ2-6; 7 bases align to TRBD1. There are 16 residues in the CDR3. The junction had 8 bases not matched to a gene; V was cut back by 7 bases and J by 2 bases. Germline CDR1 and CDR2: LNHDA and SQIVND (reference sequence). The CDR3 loop reads CASTPRGGPGANVLTF. CDR3 bases: TGTGCCAGTACCCCACGAGGGGGCCCTGGGGCCAACGTCCTGACTTTC.

The genes are TRBV7-8 and TRBJ2-6; 9 nucleotides align to TRBD2. Looked up from germline, CDR1 is SGHVS and CDR2 is FQNEAQ. The V segment lost 5 bases and the J segment 1 base; nucleotides outside the gene matches: 6. The CDR3 loop spans 17 amino acids. CDR3 region: CASSARGGGSGANVLTF. The CDR3 nucleotides read TGTGCCAGCAGCGCGCGCGGGGGGGGGTCTGGGGCCAACGTCCTGACTTTC.

The chain combines TRBV29-1 with TRBJ1-2, with D unclear. Trimming pared 1 base from V and 8 bases from J, leaving 14 bases between. This CDR3 has 13 residues. Germline V lookup: CDR1 SQVTM, CDR2 ANQGSEA. The CDR3 sequence: CSVEAGRPWGYTF. Written as DNA, the CDR3 is TGCAGCGTTGAAGCTGGCAGGCCCTGGGGCTACACCTTC. Full variable domain (missing parts from reference TRBV29-1 and TRBJ1-2): SAVISQKPSRDICQRGTSLTIQCQVDSQVTMMFWYRQQPGQSLTLIATANQGSEATYESGFVIDKFPISRPNLTFSTLTVSNMSPEDSSIYLCSVEAGRPWGYTFGSGTRLTVV.

The rearrangement links TRBV7-6 to TRBJ2-1; possible D gene TRBD2, 6 bases. Germline lookup yields CDR1 SGHVS and CDR2 FNYEAQ. The germline V and J ends were trimmed by 5 bases and 7 bases, with 15 bases remaining between them. The CDR3 loop spans 14 amino acids. CDR3 amino acids: CASSPRDGLNEQFF. CDR3 DNA sequence: TGTGCCAGCAGCCCTAGGGACGGACTAAATGAGCAGTTCTTC. The full variable domain, in which reference TRBV7-6 and TRBJ2-1 provide the parts outside the CDR3, is GAGVSQSPRYKVTKRGQDVALRCDPISGHVSLYWYRQALGQGPEFLTYFNYEAQQDKSGLPNDRFSAERPEGSISTLTIQRTEQRDSAMYRCASSPRDGLNEQFFGPGTRLTVL.

In DNA form, the CDR3 reads TGCAGCGTTACAAAAATGAACACTGAAGCTTTCTTT. Protein sequence: CSVTKMNTEAFF. V usage is TRBV29-1 and J usage is TRBJ1-1; no firm D call. The ends were cut back, 5 bases at V and 0 bases at J, with 7 bases in the middle. Per the germline V gene, CDR1 is SQVTM and CDR2 is ANQGSEA. The CDR3 sequence is 12 residues long.

This rearrangement joins TRBV6-5 to TRBJ2-5, with 8 bases fitting TRBD1. The germline V gene encodes CDR1 MNHEY and CDR2 SVGAGI. With V trimmed by 7 bases and J by 5 bases, 3 bases remained unmatched. This CDR3 has 12 amino acids. The CDR3 DNA reads as TGTGCCAGCACTACAGGGGGGGAGACCCAGTACTTC. Amino acids: CASTTGGETQYF.

This chain's CDR3 is CASSPSGGAYTQYF. The CDR3 nucleotides read TGTGCCAGCAGCCCTAGCGGGGGGGCGTATACGCAGTATTTT. This sequence joins TRBV11-2 and TRBJ2-3, with 12 bases that match TRBD2. Germline V gives CDR1 SGHAT, CDR2 FQNNGV. J lost 7 bases, V lost 5 bases, and 4 bases had no gene match. The CDR3 sequence is 14 residues long.

The chain employs TRBV7-3 and TRBJ1-1; D gene uncertain. Germline V gene lookup returns CDR1 SGHTA and CDR2 FQGTGA. This CDR3 is built from 14 residues. Trimming removed 5 bases at V and 3 bases at J, with 13 bases between. The CDR3 DNA reads as TGTGCCAGCAGCCCATCGGGGTCGGACACTGAAGCTTTCTTT. It encodes CASSPSGSDTEAFF.